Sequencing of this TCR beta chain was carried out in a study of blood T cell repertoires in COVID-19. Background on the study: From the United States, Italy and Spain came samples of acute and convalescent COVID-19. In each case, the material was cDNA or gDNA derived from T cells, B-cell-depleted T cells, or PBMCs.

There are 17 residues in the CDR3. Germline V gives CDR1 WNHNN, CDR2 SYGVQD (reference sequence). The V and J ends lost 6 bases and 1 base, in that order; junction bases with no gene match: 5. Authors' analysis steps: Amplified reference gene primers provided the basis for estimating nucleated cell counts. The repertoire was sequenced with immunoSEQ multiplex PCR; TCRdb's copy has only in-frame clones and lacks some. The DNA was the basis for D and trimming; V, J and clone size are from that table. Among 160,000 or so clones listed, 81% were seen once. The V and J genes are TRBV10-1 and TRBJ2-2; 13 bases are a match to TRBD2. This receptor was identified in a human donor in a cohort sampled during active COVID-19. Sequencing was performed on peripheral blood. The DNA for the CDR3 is TGCGCCAGCAGAGGACTAGCGGGAGCCCAGAACACCGGGGAGCTGTTTTTT. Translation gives CASRGLAGAQNTGELFF.